This entry lists 24 T cell receptor beta chains sequenced from one sample in a study of B cell selection in AIRE deficiency. Sequencing was performed with immunoSEQ multiplex PCR; in TCRdb, only in-frame clones are kept and a portion is missing. The sample yields 20,000 to 25,000 clones, around 97% seen once. Conventional CD4 T cells were sorted as CD4+CD127+ cells. Material for sequencing was conventional CD4+ T cells sorted from PBMCs. Receptor source: a human donor with AIRE deficiency.

This clone was found once. This chain uses TRBV19 with TRBJ2-7; 13 positions match TRBD2. The CDR3 length is 17 residues. Germline V gives CDR1 LNHDA, CDR2 SQIVND (reference sequence). V dropped 3 bases and J dropped 2; count of bases not matched to a gene: 7. CDR3 region: CASSITSGRVPPYEQYF. In DNA, the CDR3 is TGTGCCAGTAGTATCACTAGCGGGAGGGTCCCCCCCTACGAGCAGTACTTC.

This chain links TRBV25-1 with TRBJ1-1; D not certain. The ends were cut back, 6 bases at V and 1 base at J, with 9 bases in the middle. Germline V gives CDR1 MGHDK, CDR2 SYGVNS. The CDR3 runs 13 residues. The CDR3 DNA follows: TGTGCCAGCAGACGACTGGAGAACACTGAAGCTTTCTTT. Translation: CASRRLENTEAFF.

This sequence joins TRBV2 and TRBJ2-5; no firm D call. This CDR3 contains 12 residues. Trimming cost V 5 bases and J 5 bases, with 9 bases left between them. Germline V gene sequence: CDR1 SNHLY, CDR2 FYNNEI. The CDR3 DNA sequence: TGTGCCAGCAGTAAGGTCCAGGAGACCCAGTACTTC. This sequence encodes CASSKVQETQYF.

The rearrangement uses TRBV19 and TRBJ2-3; D may be TRBD2 (6 bases). This CDR3 spans 15 amino acids. The germline CDR1 and CDR2 sequences are LNHDA and SQIVND (reference sequence). With 3 bases removed from V and 1 base from J, the gap between germline ends came to 11 bases. CDR3 nucleotide sequence: TGTGCCAGTAGTATCTCCGGGACTGGCACAGATACGCAGTATTTT. This codes for CASSISGTGTDTQYF.

The genes are TRBV5-6 and TRBJ2-7; TRBD1 might be the D (7 bases). This CDR3 comprises 13 residues. The germline V gene has CDR1 SGHDT and CDR2 YYEEEE. V shed 6 bases and J shed 2 bases, with 12 bases lying between them. The CDR3 sequence is CASTDREAYEQYF. The CDR3 DNA sequence: TGTGCCAGCACCGACAGGGAGGCCTACGAGCAGTACTTC.

This chain joins TRBV2 and TRBJ2-3, with D possibly TRBD2 on 5 matching bases. Germline assignment: CDR1 SNHLY and CDR2 FYNNEI. The CDR3 loop spans 11 amino acids. V lost 4 bases, J lost 10 bases, and 9 bases lay in between. CDR3 sequence: CASSVAGAQYF. The CDR3 DNA follows: TGTGCCAGCAGTGTCGCCGGGGCGCAGTATTTT.

The V and J genes are TRBV2 and TRBJ2-7; perhaps TRBD2 as D (6 bases). The germline V gene encodes CDR1 SNHLY and CDR2 FYNNEI. The CDR3 runs 14 residues. Trimming took 6 bases from V and 3 from J, leaving 15 bases between them. As DNA, the CDR3 is TGTGCCAGCAGCCCGAGCGGAGGGCGCTACGAGCAGTACTTC. This encodes CASSPSGGRYEQYF.

V is TRBV6-6 and J is TRBJ1-1; no reliable D call. This CDR3 has 13 residues. Germline values: CDR1 MNHNY, CDR2 SVGAGI (reference sequence). With 0 bases removed from V and 11 bases from J, the gap between germline ends came to 13 bases. The CDR3, as DNA: TGTGCCAGCAGTTACTCGAGTAAACCCGAGGCTTTCTTT. Residues: CASSYSSKPEAFF.

The chain joins TRBV7-6 to TRBJ1-6; possibly TRBD1 for D (5 bases). The CDR3 totals 14 residues. The V gene lost 4 bases and the J gene lost 6 bases, with 10 bases spanning the gap. Germline assignment: CDR1 SGHVS and CDR2 FNYEAQ. The CDR3 protein is CASSSTVLNSPLHF. In DNA form, the CDR3 reads TGTGCCAGCAGCTCGACAGTTCTTAATTCACCCCTCCACTTT.

J is TRBJ1-2 and V is TRBV4-3; 8 bases match TRBD1. Germline values: CDR1 LGHNA, CDR2 YSLEER. After removal of 4 bases from V and 8 bases from J, the junction contained 9 bases not matched to a gene. The CDR3 covers 14 residues. In DNA form, the CDR3 reads TGCGCCAGCAGCCTAAGCGGGACAGGCTGGGGCTACACCTTC. Translated, it gives CASSLSGTGWGYTF.

The chain recombines TRBV5-1 with TRBJ2-5; D remains ambiguous. Trimming removed 5 bases at V and 5 bases at J, with 4 bases between. This CDR3 is built from 10 residues. Germline lookup yields CDR1 SGHRS and CDR2 YFSETQ. The CDR3 here is CASRGETQYF. In DNA form, the CDR3 reads TGCGCCAGCAGGGGCGAGACCCAGTACTTC.

V and J are TRBV2 and TRBJ1-2; tentatively, D is TRBD1 (5 bases). The germline CDR1 and CDR2 sequences are SNHLY and FYNNEI. CDR3 length: 12 residues. Between the trimmed V and J ends, which lost 6 bases and 5 bases, there was a span of 10 bases. CDR3 nucleotide sequence: TGTGCCAGCAGCCGGGACGGGTATGGCTACACCTTC. Translated, it gives CASSRDGYGYTF.

This clone was counted a single time. The chain combines TRBV19 with TRBJ2-7; 12 positions agree with TRBD2. This CDR3 spans 13 amino acids. Trimming at V came to 7 bases and at J to 6 bases, leaving 4 bases not matched to a gene. Germline-derived CDR1 and CDR2 are LNHDA and SQIVND (reference sequence). In nucleotides, the CDR3 is TGTGCCAGTAAGAGGACTAGCGGGGCCGAGCAGTACTTC. It translates to CASKRTSGAEQYF.

J is TRBJ1-1 and V is TRBV7-8, with unresolved D. CDR3 length equals 14 residues. The germline V and J ends were trimmed by 2 bases and 4 bases, with 11 bases remaining between them. The germline gives CDR1 SGHVS, CDR2 FQNEAQ. The CDR3 DNA follows: TGTGCCAGCAGCTTACTAATAAGTGGCACTGAAGCTTTCTTT. It encodes CASSLLISGTEAFF.

The V gene is TRBV5-1, the J gene TRBJ2-2; 10 bases are a match to TRBD2. Germline-derived CDR1 and CDR2 are SGHRS and YFSETQ. J gave up 4 bases and V 1 base, and 4 bases lay outside the gene matches. CDR3 size: 16 residues. Written as DNA, the CDR3 is TGCGCCAGCAGCTTGCGTCCTAGCGGGGGCACCGGGGAGCTGTTTTTT. Protein sequence: CASSLRPSGGTGELFF.

This sequence joins TRBV7-3 and TRBJ1-3; 9 nucleotides match TRBD1. J lost 3 bases, V lost 5 bases, and 5 bases had no gene match. Germline V gives CDR1 SGHTA, CDR2 FQGTGA. The CDR3 extends over 15 amino acids. This CDR3 reads CASSPGTGSGNTIYF. For the CDR3, the DNA is TGTGCCAGCAGCCCCGGGACAGGGAGTGGAAACACCATATATTTT. The whole variable domain, filled in from reference TRBV7-3 and TRBJ1-3, reads GAGVSQTPSNKVTEKGKYVELRCDPISGHTALYWYRQSLGQGPEFLIYFQGTGAADDSGLPNDRFFAVRPEGSVSTLKIQRTERGDSAVYLCASSPGTGSGNTIYFGEGSWLTVV.

The chain combines TRBV6-6 with TRBJ2-1; the D gene is possibly TRBD2 (5 bases). This CDR3 comprises 15 residues. V shed 8 bases and J shed 1 base, with 15 bases lying between them. Germline V gene lookup returns CDR1 MNHNY and CDR2 SVGAGI (reference sequence). The CDR3, as DNA: TGTGCCAGCTCACTAGGCCCTCCATCCTACAATGAGCAGTTCTTC. Protein: CASSLGPPSYNEQFF.

The V and J genes are TRBV5-6 and TRBJ1-4, with TRBD1 matching 8 bases. With 1 base clipped from V and 7 bases from J, the junction kept 0 bases outside the gene matches. The CDR3 length is 13 residues. The germline CDR1 and CDR2 sequences are SGHDT and YYEEEE. The CDR3 reads CASSLTGGEKLFF. The CDR3 DNA sequence: TGTGCCAGCAGCTTGACAGGGGGTGAAAAACTGTTTTTT.

This chain uses TRBV11-3 with TRBJ2-4; D is unclear. Germline CDR1 is SGHNT and CDR2 is YENEEA. This CDR3 region has 14 residues. Trimming left V 2 bases short and J 0 bases short, with 5 bases between. The CDR3 is CASSLRRAKNIQYF. The CDR3, as DNA: TGTGCCAGCAGCTTAAGAAGAGCCAAAAACATTCAGTACTTC. The full variable domain, rest sourced from reference TRBV11-3 and TRBJ2-4, is EAGVVQSPRYKIIEKKQPVAFWCNPISGHNTLYWYLQNLGQGPELLIRYENEEAVDDSQLPKDRFSAERLKGVDSTLKIQPAELGDSAVYLCASSLRRAKNIQYFGAGTRLSVL.

The chain combines TRBV4-3 with TRBJ1-3; 10 bases match TRBD1. The CDR3 is 15 amino acids. CDR1 and CDR2 (germline): LGHNA, YSLEER. V dropped 4 bases and J dropped 4; count of bases not matched to a gene: 4. The CDR3 DNA is TGCGCCAGCAGCCTCGGACAGGGGGTGGGAAACACCATATATTTT. It translates to CASSLGQGVGNTIYF.

The chain is built from TRBV5-4 and TRBJ2-7; D uncertain. The V end was cut by 0 bases, the J end by 0 bases, with 10 bases between. The CDR3 contains 15 residues. Looked up from germline, CDR1 is SGHNT and CDR2 is YYREEE (reference sequence). The CDR3 DNA reads TGTGCCAGCAGCTTGGACAGTCAGCCCTCCTACGAGCAGTACTTC. Protein product: CASSLDSQPSYEQYF.

This chain uses TRBV5-4 with TRBJ1-2; D gene uncertain. This CDR3 contains 13 residues. Germline CDR1 SGHNT, CDR2 YYREEE (reference sequence). V dropped 0 bases and J dropped 0 bases, with 3 bases sitting between them. The CDR3 is CASSLGSNYGYTF. The CDR3 DNA reads as TGTGCCAGCAGCTTGGGATCTAACTATGGCTACACCTTC. The full variable domain, in which reference TRBV5-4 and TRBJ1-2 provide the parts outside the CDR3, is ETGVTQSPTHLIKTRGQQVTLRCSSQSGHNTVSWYQQALGQGPQFIFQYYREEENGRGNFPPRFSGLQFPNYSSELNVNALELDDSALYLCASSLGSNYGYTFGSGTRLTVV.

V is TRBV7-2 and J is TRBJ1-5; D call uncertain. Germline V CDR1 and CDR2: SGHTA, FQGNSA. Trimming pared 4 bases from V and 10 bases from J, leaving 14 bases between. This CDR3 region has 13 residues. The CDR3 sequence is CASSSNYNDPQHF. CDR3 sequence (DNA): TGTGCCAGCAGCTCCAACTACAATGACCCCCAGCATTTT.

The chain couples TRBV7-6 to TRBJ2-1, with D maybe TRBD2 (6 bases). Germline CDR1 is SGHVS and CDR2 is FNYEAQ. The CDR3 loop spans 16 amino acids. Trimming removed 0 bases at V and 8 bases at J, with 17 bases between. CDR3 amino acids: CASSLAPFGAGDEQFF. The CDR3 bases are TGTGCCAGCAGCTTAGCGCCTTTCGGAGCGGGCGATGAGCAGTTCTTC.